Listed below are T cell receptor beta chains from one sample, sequenced in a study of post-analysis software for immune sequencing data. One entry per CDR3 protein results from TCRdb running MiXCR on the PCR reads. The table includes 600,000 to 700,000 distinct CDR3 sequences, roughly three fifths detected once. Sequenced: blood. These receptors all come from a girl aged 2 to 10 with multiple sclerosis. The CDR3 runs from the conserved cysteine through the conserved F or W. Fields, in order: clone size, J gene, V gene, D gene, CDR3 DNA, CDR3 protein. The D gene is left open where the match is weak. The size entry is marked missing in some rows and otherwise reads once, few, many or a size class.

abundance: -; j_gene: TRBJ2-3; v_gene: TRBV29-1; d_gene: -; CDR3nt: TGCAGCGTTCAACACAGGAGTAGCACAGATACGCAGTATTTT; CDR3aa: CSVQHRSSTDTQYF
abundance: few; j_gene: TRBJ2-1; v_gene: TRBV5-1; d_gene: -; CDR3nt: TGCGCCAGCAGCGTACAGGAGAATGAGCAGTTCTTC; CDR3aa: CASSVQENEQFF
abundance: -; j_gene: TRBJ2-1; v_gene: TRBV11-2; d_gene: TRBD1; CDR3nt: TGTGCCAGCAGCTTAGGGACAGGGAGCTCCTACAATGAGCAGTTCTTC; CDR3aa: CASSLGTGSSYNEQFF
abundance: -; j_gene: TRBJ1-2; v_gene: TRBV3-1; d_gene: -; CDR3nt: TGTGCCAGCAGCCAATCGGACGGGACACTCTATGGCTACACCTTC; CDR3aa: CASSQSDGTLYGYTF
abundance: -; j_gene: TRBJ2-3; v_gene: TRBV29-1; d_gene: TRBD2; CDR3nt: TGCAGCGCCGACCTGCAGACTAGCGGGGAATACACAGATACGCAGTATTTT; CDR3aa: CSADLQTSGEYTDTQYF
abundance: -; j_gene: TRBJ2-5; v_gene: TRBV12-3/TRBV12-4; d_gene: TRBD2; CDR3nt: TGTGCCAGCAGTTTTTTAGAGGGCGGGAGCCTCCAAGAGACCCAGTACTTC; CDR3aa: CASSFLEGGSLQETQYF
abundance: -; j_gene: TRBJ2-7; v_gene: TRBV6-2/TRBV6-3; d_gene: -; CDR3nt: TGTGCCAGCAGTTACCCCCAGGGCCCCTCCTACGAGCAGTACTTC; CDR3aa: CASSYPQGPSYEQYF
abundance: few; j_gene: TRBJ2-2; v_gene: TRBV7-2; d_gene: TRBD2; CDR3nt: TGTGCCAGCCGACTAGCGGGGGGCACCGGGGAGCTGTTTTTT; CDR3aa: CASRLAGGTGELFF
abundance: -; j_gene: TRBJ2-6; v_gene: TRBV5-1; d_gene: -; CDR3nt: TGCGCCAGCAGCTACGAAATCGTCTCTGGGGCCAACGTCCTGACTTTC; CDR3aa: CASSYEIVSGANVLTF
abundance: few; j_gene: TRBJ2-1; v_gene: TRBV3-1; d_gene: -; CDR3nt: TGTGCCAGCAGCCAAGATGGAGGAACCGACAATGAGCAGTTCTTC; CDR3aa: CASSQDGGTDNEQFF
abundance: few; j_gene: TRBJ2-1; v_gene: TRBV12-3/TRBV12-4; d_gene: -; CDR3nt: TGTGCCAGCAGTTCCCGGGACGGCTCCTACAATGAGCAGTTCTTC; CDR3aa: CASSSRDGSYNEQFF
abundance: -; j_gene: TRBJ2-1; v_gene: TRBV5-6; d_gene: -; CDR3nt: TGTGCCAGCACTATGAGGGTAGACGGTTCCTACAATGAGCAGTTCTTC; CDR3aa: CASTMRVDGSYNEQFF
abundance: once; j_gene: TRBJ2-6; v_gene: TRBV19; d_gene: -; CDR3nt: TGTGCCAGTCTGAACAGGGAGGTTGGGGGGGCCAACGTCCTGACTTTC; CDR3aa: CASLNREVGGANVLTF
abundance: -; j_gene: TRBJ1-2; v_gene: TRBV28; d_gene: TRBD1; CDR3nt: TGTGCCAGCAGTCCAGAGACAGGGTCCTACTCCTATGGCTACACCTTC; CDR3aa: CASSPETGSYSYGYTF
abundance: -; j_gene: TRBJ1-2; v_gene: TRBV6-5; d_gene: TRBD1; CDR3nt: TGTGCCAGCAGGCGGGACAGGTCGAACTATGGCTACACCTTC; CDR3aa: CASRRDRSNYGYTF
abundance: few; j_gene: TRBJ2-7; v_gene: TRBV12-3/TRBV12-4; d_gene: -; CDR3nt: TGTGCCAGCAGTTTTGGGACTCACGAGCAGTACTTC; CDR3aa: CASSFGTHEQYF
abundance: -; j_gene: TRBJ2-7; v_gene: TRBV29-1; d_gene: TRBD2; CDR3nt: TGCAGCGTTGCAAACTGGACTAGCCAACCACAGGCTTACGAGCAGTACTTC; CDR3aa: CSVANWTSQPQAYEQYF
abundance: -; j_gene: TRBJ2-7; v_gene: TRBV12-3/TRBV12-4; d_gene: -; CDR3nt: TGTGCCAGCAGTTGGGGAAGTAGGCGCGAGCAGTACTTC; CDR3aa: CASSWGSRREQYF
abundance: -; j_gene: TRBJ2-1; v_gene: TRBV13; d_gene: TRBD1; CDR3nt: TGTGCCAGCAGCTCTCCCTGGGACAGGGGGCAGAATGAGCAGTTCTTC; CDR3aa: CASSSPWDRGQNEQFF
abundance: -; j_gene: TRBJ2-3; v_gene: TRBV6-2/TRBV6-3; d_gene: -; CDR3nt: TGTGCCAGCAGACGGGACAGCACAGATACGCAGTATTTT; CDR3aa: CASRRDSTDTQYF
abundance: -; j_gene: TRBJ2-3; v_gene: TRBV20-1; d_gene: -; CDR3nt: TGCAGTGTTAGGCGAGCGGGTGAAGTTATCACAGATACGCAGTATTTT; CDR3aa: CSVRRAGEVITDTQYF
abundance: few; j_gene: TRBJ2-7; v_gene: TRBV5-1; d_gene: -; CDR3nt: TGCGCCAGCAACCAGAGCTCCTACGAGCAGTACTTC; CDR3aa: CASNQSSYEQYF
abundance: -; j_gene: TRBJ2-1; v_gene: TRBV27; d_gene: TRBD1; CDR3nt: TGTGCCGGCAGAGCGGACAGGGCTCATGAGCAGTTCTTC; CDR3aa: CAGRADRAHEQFF
abundance: -; j_gene: TRBJ2-5; v_gene: TRBV6-2/TRBV6-3; d_gene: TRBD1; CDR3nt: TGTGCCAGCAGTTCCCTCGGACAGGGACGATCTTACCAAGAGACCCAGTACTTC; CDR3aa: CASSSLGQGRSYQETQYF
abundance: -; j_gene: TRBJ1-5; v_gene: TRBV4-3; d_gene: TRBD1; CDR3nt: TGCGCCAGCAGCCAAGATTGGGGACAGGGAAGCAATCAGCCCCAGCATTTT; CDR3aa: CASSQDWGQGSNQPQHF
abundance: -; j_gene: TRBJ2-6; v_gene: TRBV5-1; d_gene: -; CDR3nt: TGCGCCAGCAGCAAACCTAGATCTGGGGCCAACGTCCTGACTTTC; CDR3aa: CASSKPRSGANVLTF
abundance: -; j_gene: TRBJ2-7; v_gene: TRBV6-1; d_gene: -; CDR3nt: TGTGCCAGCACTCCACTTCAGGGGAACTACGAGCAGGACTTC; CDR3aa: CASTPLQGNYEQDF
abundance: -; j_gene: TRBJ2-1; v_gene: TRBV12-3/TRBV12-4; d_gene: -; CDR3nt: TGTGCCAGCGGGAACTCCTACAATGAGCAGTTCTTC; CDR3aa: CASGNSYNEQFF
abundance: -; j_gene: TRBJ1-1; v_gene: TRBV3-1; d_gene: TRBD1; CDR3nt: TGTGCCAGCAGCCAGTTGACAGGGCGGAACACTGAAGCTTTCTTT; CDR3aa: CASSQLTGRNTEAFF
abundance: -; j_gene: TRBJ2-7; v_gene: TRBV24-1; d_gene: TRBD1; CDR3nt: TGTGCCACCCCGTATGGACAGGGCCATTTGGCCCAGTACTTC; CDR3aa: CATPYGQGHLAQYF
abundance: -; j_gene: TRBJ2-7; v_gene: TRBV7-2; d_gene: -; CDR3nt: TGTGCCAGCAGCTTCCGACCGATCTACGAGCAGTACTTC; CDR3aa: CASSFRPIYEQYF
abundance: many; j_gene: TRBJ2-1; v_gene: TRBV5-1; d_gene: -; CDR3nt: TGCGCCAGCCAAACCGATGGAAATGAGCAGTTCTTC; CDR3aa: CASQTDGNEQFF
abundance: -; j_gene: TRBJ2-3; v_gene: TRBV29-1; d_gene: -; CDR3nt: TGCAGCGTTGGGGCCGGGATAAGCACAGATACGCAGTATTTT; CDR3aa: CSVGAGISTDTQYF
abundance: -; j_gene: TRBJ1-1; v_gene: TRBV24-1; d_gene: -; CDR3nt: TGTGCCACCAGTGACTCGGGACGGATGAACACTGAAGCTTTCTTT; CDR3aa: CATSDSGRMNTEAFF
abundance: -; j_gene: TRBJ2-1; v_gene: TRBV7-2; d_gene: TRBD1; CDR3nt: TGTGCCAGCAGCTACACAGGGGATTCCTACAATGAGCAGTTCTTC; CDR3aa: CASSYTGDSYNEQFF
abundance: -; j_gene: TRBJ2-7; v_gene: TRBV27; d_gene: -; CDR3nt: TGTGCCAGCAGTTCTAGGGTTGGAGGGGGGCCCTACGAGCAGTACTTC; CDR3aa: CASSSRVGGGPYEQYF
abundance: -; j_gene: TRBJ2-7; v_gene: TRBV29-1; d_gene: -; CDR3nt: TGCAGCGTTGATGGCATAGGGGGCTACGAGCAGTACTTC; CDR3aa: CSVDGIGGYEQYF
abundance: -; j_gene: TRBJ2-4; v_gene: TRBV4-3; d_gene: -; CDR3nt: TGCGCCAGCAGCCAAGATGCTACAGGCGGACACTATAGAGACATTCAGTACTTC; CDR3aa: CASSQDATGGHYRDIQYF
abundance: -; j_gene: TRBJ2-3; v_gene: TRBV15; d_gene: TRBD1; CDR3nt: TGTGCCACCAGCAGGGCCCAGGGGGCGCGGGGCACAGATACGCAGTATTTT; CDR3aa: CATSRAQGARGTDTQYF
abundance: -; j_gene: TRBJ2-1; v_gene: TRBV7-9; d_gene: TRBD2; CDR3nt: TGTGCCAGCAGCTTAGCGCGCGGACTAGCCTACAATGAGCAGTTCTTC; CDR3aa: CASSLARGLAYNEQFF
abundance: -; j_gene: TRBJ2-1; v_gene: TRBV27; d_gene: -; CDR3nt: TGTGCCAGCAGTTTTATTGGGGGCTGGACCTACAATGAGCAGTTCTTC; CDR3aa: CASSFIGGWTYNEQFF
abundance: -; j_gene: TRBJ1-1; v_gene: TRBV5-6; d_gene: TRBD1; CDR3nt: TGTGCCAGCAGCAATCCTACAGGGGATACTGAAGCTTTCTTT; CDR3aa: CASSNPTGDTEAFF
abundance: -; j_gene: TRBJ1-2; v_gene: TRBV27; d_gene: TRBD1; CDR3nt: TGTGCCGGCAGTTTCCAGGGACAGGGGTCTTTGTCCTATGGCTACACCTTC; CDR3aa: CAGSFQGQGSLSYGYTF
abundance: once; j_gene: TRBJ2-6; v_gene: TRBV4-3; d_gene: TRBD1; CDR3nt: TGCGCCAGCAGCCAAAGTCCAGGGGGATCTGGGGCCAACGTCCTGACTTTC; CDR3aa: CASSQSPGGSGANVLTF
abundance: -; j_gene: TRBJ2-1; v_gene: TRBV11-1; d_gene: TRBD2; CDR3nt: TGTGCCAGCAGCCCCGGACTAGTCAATCATGAGCAGTTCTTC; CDR3aa: CASSPGLVNHEQFF
abundance: -; j_gene: TRBJ2-7; v_gene: TRBV29-1; d_gene: -; CDR3nt: TGCAGCGTAGGTACCATGACTAGCTACGAGCAGTACTTC; CDR3aa: CSVGTMTSYEQYF
abundance: -; j_gene: TRBJ2-1; v_gene: TRBV2; d_gene: -; CDR3nt: TGTGCCAGCAGTGGGTCTTCCCGCGACCCCTTCAATGAGCAGTTCTTC; CDR3aa: CASSGSSRDPFNEQFF
abundance: -; j_gene: TRBJ2-6; v_gene: TRBV6-1; d_gene: -; CDR3nt: TGTGCCAGCAAACAGGGAACGTCTGGGGCCAACGTCCTGACTTTC; CDR3aa: CASKQGTSGANVLTF
abundance: -; j_gene: TRBJ2-1; v_gene: TRBV7-6; d_gene: -; CDR3nt: TGTGCCAGCAGCTTACTCGGTGCCGGGGGGCAGAGCTCCTACAATGAGCAGTTCTTC; CDR3aa: CASSLLGAGGQSSYNEQFF
abundance: -; j_gene: TRBJ1-2; v_gene: TRBV6-6; d_gene: TRBD1; CDR3nt: TGTGCCAGCAGTTACTCCCAGACAGGGGCTAACTATGGCTACACCTTC; CDR3aa: CASSYSQTGANYGYTF